The source of this TCR beta chain is a study of cytomegalovirus exposure and HLA in healthy donors. Germline CDR1 and CDR2: SGHDN and FVKESK. V was pared by 4 bases and J by 1 base, with 7 bases between. This CDR3 contains 13 residues. Participants comprised healthy donors of bone marrow. In this sample, this clone turned up a few times. What it recognizes is unknown. The PCR ran on 60 Vbeta and 13 Jbeta primers. The method was immunoSEQ multiplex PCR; TCRdb's version includes in-frame clones alone and lacks a portion of them. The repertoire consists of 75,000 to 80,000 clones, with under 80% occurring once and the leading ten covering roughly 4.9%. Whole-study findings and limits: For most TCR beta V segments, an earlier analysis put the productive rate at about 87% or about 30% of the time. 150 to 200 TCR beta chains were listed as cytomegalovirus-associated.

The TCR originated in a man aged 60 to 69 in good health and CMV-seropositive. Material for sequencing was PBMCs. The chain carries TRBV14 and TRBJ1-1; maybe TRBD1 (6 bases). The chain's CDR3 is CASSPTGNTEAFF. The CDR3 bases are TGTGCCAGCAGCCCGACAGGGAACACTGAAGCTTTCTTT.